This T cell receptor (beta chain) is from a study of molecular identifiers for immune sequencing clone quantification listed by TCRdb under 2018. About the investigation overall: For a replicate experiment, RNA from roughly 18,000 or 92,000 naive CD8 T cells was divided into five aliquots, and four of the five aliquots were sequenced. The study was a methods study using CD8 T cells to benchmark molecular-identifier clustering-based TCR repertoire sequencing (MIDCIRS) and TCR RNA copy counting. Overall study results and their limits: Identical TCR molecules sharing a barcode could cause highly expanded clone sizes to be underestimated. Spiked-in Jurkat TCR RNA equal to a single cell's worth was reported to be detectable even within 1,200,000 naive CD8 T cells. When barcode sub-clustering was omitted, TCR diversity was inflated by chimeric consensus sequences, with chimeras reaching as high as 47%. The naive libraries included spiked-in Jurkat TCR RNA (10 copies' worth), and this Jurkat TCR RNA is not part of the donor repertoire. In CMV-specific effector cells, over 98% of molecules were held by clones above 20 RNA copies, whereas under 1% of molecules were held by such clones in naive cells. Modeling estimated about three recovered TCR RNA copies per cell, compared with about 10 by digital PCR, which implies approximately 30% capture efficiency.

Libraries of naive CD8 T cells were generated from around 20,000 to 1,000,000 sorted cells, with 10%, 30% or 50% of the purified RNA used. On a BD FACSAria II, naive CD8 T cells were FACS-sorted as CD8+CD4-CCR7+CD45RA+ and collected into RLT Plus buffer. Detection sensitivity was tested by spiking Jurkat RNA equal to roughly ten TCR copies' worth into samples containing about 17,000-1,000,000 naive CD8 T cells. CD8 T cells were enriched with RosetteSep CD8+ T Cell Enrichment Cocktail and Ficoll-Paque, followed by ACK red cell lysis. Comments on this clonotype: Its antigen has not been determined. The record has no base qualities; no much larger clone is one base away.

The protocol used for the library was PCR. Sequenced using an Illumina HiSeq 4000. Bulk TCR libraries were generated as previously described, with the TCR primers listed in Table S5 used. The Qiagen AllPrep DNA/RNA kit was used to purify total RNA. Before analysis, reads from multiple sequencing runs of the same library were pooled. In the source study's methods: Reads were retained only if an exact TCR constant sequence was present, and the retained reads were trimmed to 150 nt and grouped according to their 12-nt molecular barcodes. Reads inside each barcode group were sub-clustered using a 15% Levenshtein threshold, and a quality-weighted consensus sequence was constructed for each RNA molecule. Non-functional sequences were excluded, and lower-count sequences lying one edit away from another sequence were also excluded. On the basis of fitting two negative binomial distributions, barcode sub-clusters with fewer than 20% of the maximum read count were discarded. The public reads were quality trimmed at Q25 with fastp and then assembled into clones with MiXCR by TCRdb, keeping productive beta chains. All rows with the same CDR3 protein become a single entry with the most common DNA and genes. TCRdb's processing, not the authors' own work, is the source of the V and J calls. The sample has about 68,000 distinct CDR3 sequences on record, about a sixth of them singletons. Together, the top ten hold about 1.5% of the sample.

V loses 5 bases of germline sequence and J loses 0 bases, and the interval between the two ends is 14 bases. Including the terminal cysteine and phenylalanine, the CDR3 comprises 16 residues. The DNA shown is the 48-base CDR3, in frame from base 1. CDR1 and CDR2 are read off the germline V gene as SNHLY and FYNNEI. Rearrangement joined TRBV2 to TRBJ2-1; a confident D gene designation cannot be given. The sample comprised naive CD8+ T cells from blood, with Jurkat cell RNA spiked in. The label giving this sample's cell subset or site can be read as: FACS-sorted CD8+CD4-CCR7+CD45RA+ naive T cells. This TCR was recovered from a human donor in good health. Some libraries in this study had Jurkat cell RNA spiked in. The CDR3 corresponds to CASSPLTESSYNEQFF. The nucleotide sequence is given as TGTGCCAGCAGTCCCTTAACTGAATCCTCCTACAATGAGCAGTTCTTC.